This TCR beta chain was sequenced in a study of identical twins. Broader study findings: The abundant beta clonotypes from cord blood had fewer insertions, and memory repertoires had none of this.

A word on this clonotype: Its antigen remains unknown.

Using its own MiXCR run on the 5' RACE reads, TCRdb lists one record per CDR3 protein. The data show roughly 1,500,000 distinct CDR3 sequences, with under 35% seen just once and about 0.25% held by the top ten. V lost 6 bases and J 2 bases, leaving 11 bases between the germline ends. The CDR3 spans 13 residues. The V gene's germline CDR1 is DFQATT and CDR2 SNEGSKA (reference sequence). V gene TRBV20-1 combines with J gene TRBJ1-5; tentative D call: TRBD1 (6 bases). Sequencing was performed on cord blood. The sequence derives from a newborn girl in good health. Here the CDR3 reads CSAERQGNQPQHF. CDR3 nucleotide sequence: TGCAGTGCCGAAAGACAGGGCAATCAGCCCCAGCATTTT.